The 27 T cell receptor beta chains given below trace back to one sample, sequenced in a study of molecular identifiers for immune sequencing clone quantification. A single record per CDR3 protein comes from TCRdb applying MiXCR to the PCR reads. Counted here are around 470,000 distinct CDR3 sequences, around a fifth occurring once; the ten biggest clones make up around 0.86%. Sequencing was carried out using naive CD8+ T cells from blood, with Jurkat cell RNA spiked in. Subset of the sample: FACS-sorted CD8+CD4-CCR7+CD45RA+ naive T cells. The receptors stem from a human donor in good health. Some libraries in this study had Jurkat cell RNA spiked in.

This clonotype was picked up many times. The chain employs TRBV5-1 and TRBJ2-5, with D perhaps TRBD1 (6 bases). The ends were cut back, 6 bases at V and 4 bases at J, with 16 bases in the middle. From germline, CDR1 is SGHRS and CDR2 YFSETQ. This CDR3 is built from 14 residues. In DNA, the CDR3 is TGCGCCAGCACCACTGGCGTCAGGGGAGAGACCCAGTACTTC. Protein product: CASTTGVRGETQYF. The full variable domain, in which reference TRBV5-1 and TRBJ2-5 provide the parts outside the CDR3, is KAGVTQTPRYLIKTRGQQVTLSCSPISGHRSVSWYQQTPGQGLQFLFEYFSETQRNKGNFPGRFSGRQFSNSRSEMNVSTLELGDSALYLCASTTGVRGETQYFGPGTRLLVL.

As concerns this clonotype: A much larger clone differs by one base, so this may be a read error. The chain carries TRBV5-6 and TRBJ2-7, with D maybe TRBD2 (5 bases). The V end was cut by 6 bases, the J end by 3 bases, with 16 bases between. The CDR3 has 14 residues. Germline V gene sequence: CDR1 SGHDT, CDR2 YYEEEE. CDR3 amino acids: CASTPGSSNYEQYF. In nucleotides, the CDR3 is TGTGCCAGCACTCCGGGATCAAGTAACTACGAGCAGTACTTC.

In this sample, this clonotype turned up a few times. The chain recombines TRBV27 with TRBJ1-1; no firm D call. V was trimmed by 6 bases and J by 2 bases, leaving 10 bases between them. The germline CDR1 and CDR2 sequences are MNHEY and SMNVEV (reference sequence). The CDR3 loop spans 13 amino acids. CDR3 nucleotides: TGTGCCAGCAGATTCGGGATCAACACTGAAGCTTTCTTT. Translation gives CASRFGINTEAFF.

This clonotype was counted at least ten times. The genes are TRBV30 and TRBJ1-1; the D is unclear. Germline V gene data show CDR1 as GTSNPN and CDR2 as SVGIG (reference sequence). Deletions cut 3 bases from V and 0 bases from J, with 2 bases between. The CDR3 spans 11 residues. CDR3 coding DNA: TGTGCCTGGAGCGTGAACACTGAAGCTTTCTTT. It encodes CAWSVNTEAFF. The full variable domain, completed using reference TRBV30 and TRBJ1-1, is SQTIHQWPATLVQPVGSPLSLECTVEGTSNPNLYWYRQAAGRGLQLLFYSVGIGQISSEVPQNLSASRPQDRQFILSSKKLLLSDSGFYLCAWSVNTEAFFGQGTRLTVV.

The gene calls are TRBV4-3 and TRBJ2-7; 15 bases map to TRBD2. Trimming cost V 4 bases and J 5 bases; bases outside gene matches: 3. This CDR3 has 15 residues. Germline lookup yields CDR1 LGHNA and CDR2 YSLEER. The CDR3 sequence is CASSPGLAGGHEQYF. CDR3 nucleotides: TGCGCCAGCAGCCCTGGACTAGCGGGAGGGCACGAGCAGTACTTC.

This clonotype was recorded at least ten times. The CDR3, as DNA: TGCGCCAGCAGCTTGACAGGAGATCCGACTGAAGCTTTCTTT. This translates into CASSLTGDPTEAFF. The rearrangement links TRBV5-1 to TRBJ1-1; TRBD1 might be the D (5 bases). CDR1 and CDR2 (germline): SGHRS, YFSETQ. The length of the CDR3 is 14 residues. Deletions cut 1 base from V and 5 bases from J, with 12 bases between.

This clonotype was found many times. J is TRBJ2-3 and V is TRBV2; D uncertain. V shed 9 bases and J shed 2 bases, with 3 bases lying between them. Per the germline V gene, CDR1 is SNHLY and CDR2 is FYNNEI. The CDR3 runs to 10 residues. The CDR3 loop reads CARNTDTQYF. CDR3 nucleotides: TGTGCCAGGAACACAGATACGCAGTATTTT.

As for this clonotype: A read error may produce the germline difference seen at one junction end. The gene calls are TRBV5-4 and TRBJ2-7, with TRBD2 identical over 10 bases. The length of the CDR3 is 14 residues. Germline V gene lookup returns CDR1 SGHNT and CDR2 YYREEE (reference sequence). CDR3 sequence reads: CASSSGLAPDEQCF. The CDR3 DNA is TGTGCCAGCAGCTCGGGACTAGCGCCCGACGAGCAGTGCTTC.

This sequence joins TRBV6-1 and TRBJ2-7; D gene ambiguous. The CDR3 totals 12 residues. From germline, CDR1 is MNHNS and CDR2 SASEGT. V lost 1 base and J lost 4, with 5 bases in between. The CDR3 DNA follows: TGTGCCAGCAGTGAAGAGATGTACGAGCAGTACTTC. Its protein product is CASSEEMYEQYF.

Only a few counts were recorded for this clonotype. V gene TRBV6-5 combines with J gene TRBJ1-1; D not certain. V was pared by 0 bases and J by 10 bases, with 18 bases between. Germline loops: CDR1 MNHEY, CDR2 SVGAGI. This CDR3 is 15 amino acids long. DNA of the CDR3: TGTGCCAGCAGTTACTCGAATCCGGGGATGGAAGGAGCTTTCTTT. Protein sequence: CASSYSNPGMEGAFF.

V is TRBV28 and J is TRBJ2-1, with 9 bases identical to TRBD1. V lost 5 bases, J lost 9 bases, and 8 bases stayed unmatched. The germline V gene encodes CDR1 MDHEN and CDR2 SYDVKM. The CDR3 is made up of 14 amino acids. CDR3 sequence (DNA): TGTGCCAGCAGTATAAGGACAGGGGCTACTGAGCAGTTCTTC. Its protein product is CASSIRTGATEQFF.

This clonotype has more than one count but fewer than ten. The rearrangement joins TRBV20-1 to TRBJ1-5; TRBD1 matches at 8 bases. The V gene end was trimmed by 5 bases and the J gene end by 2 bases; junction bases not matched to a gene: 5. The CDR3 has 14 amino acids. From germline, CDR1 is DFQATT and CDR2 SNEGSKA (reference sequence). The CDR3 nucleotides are TGCAGTGCTGATCAGGGGGCTCGCAATCAGCCCCAGCATTTT. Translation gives CSADQGARNQPQHF.

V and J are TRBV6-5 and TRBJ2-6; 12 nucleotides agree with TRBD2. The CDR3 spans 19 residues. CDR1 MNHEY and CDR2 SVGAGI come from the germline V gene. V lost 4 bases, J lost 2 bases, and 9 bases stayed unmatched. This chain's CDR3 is CASSSRDLAGGPGANVLTF. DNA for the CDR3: TGTGCCAGCAGTTCCCGGGATCTAGCGGGGGGGCCTGGGGCCAACGTCCTGACTTTC.

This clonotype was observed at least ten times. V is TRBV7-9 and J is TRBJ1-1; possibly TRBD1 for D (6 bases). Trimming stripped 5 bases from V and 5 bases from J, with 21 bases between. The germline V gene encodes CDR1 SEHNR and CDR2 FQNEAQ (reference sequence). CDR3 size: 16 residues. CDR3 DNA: TGTGCCAGCAGCCCCCCGACAGGTCCCCTGAGTACTGAAGCTTTCTTT. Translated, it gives CASSPPTGPLSTEAFF. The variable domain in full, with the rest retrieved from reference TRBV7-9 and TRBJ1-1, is DTGVSQNPRHKITKRGQNVTFRCDPISEHNRLYWYRQTLGQGPEFLTYFQNEAQLEKSRLLSDRFSAERPKGSFSTLEIQRTEQGDSAMYLCASSPPTGPLSTEAFFGQGTRLTVV.

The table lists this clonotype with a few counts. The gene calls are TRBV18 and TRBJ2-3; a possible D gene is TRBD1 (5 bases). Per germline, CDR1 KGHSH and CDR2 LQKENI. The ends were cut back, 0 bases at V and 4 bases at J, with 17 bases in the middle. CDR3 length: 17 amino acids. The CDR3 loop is CASSPPYSGLPPDTQYF. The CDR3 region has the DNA TGTGCCAGCTCACCACCATATTCAGGGCTTCCCCCAGATACGCAGTATTTT.

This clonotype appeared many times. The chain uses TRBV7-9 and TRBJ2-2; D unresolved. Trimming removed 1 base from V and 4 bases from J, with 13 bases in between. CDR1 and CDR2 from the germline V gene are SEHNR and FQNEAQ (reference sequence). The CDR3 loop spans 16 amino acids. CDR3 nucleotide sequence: TGTGCCAGCAGCTTAGGTGGGATTTCTCTCACCGGGGAGCTGTTTTTT. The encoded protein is CASSLGGISLTGELFF.

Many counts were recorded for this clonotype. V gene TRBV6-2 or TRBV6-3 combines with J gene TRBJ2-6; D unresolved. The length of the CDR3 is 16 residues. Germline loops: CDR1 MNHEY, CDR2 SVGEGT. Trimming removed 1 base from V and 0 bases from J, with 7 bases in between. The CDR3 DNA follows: TGTGCCAGCAGTTACTTGCCTGCCTCTGGGGCCAACGTCCTGACTTTC. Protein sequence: CASSYLPASGANVLTF.

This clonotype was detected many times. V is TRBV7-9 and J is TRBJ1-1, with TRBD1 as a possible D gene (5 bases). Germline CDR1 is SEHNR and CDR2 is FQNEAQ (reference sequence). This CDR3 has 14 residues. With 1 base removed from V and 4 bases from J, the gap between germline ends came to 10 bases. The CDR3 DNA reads TGTGCCAGCAGCTTAGGGGGCCAGATCACTGAAGCTTTCTTT. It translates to CASSLGGQITEAFF.

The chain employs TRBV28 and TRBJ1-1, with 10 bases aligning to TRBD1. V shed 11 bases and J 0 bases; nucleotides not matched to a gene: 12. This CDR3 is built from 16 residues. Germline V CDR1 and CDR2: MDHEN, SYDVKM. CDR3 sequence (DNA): TGTGCCTCCCAAAAGGACAGGGGGTCCATGAACACTGAAGCTTTCTTT. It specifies CASQKDRGSMNTEAFF.

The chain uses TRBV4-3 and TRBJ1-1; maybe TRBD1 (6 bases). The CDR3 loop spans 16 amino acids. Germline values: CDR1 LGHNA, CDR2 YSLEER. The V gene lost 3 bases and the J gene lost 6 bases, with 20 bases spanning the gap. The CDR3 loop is CASSQWGIGKGAEAFF. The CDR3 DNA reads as TGCGCCAGCAGCCAGTGGGGAATTGGGAAGGGGGCTGAAGCTTTCTTT.

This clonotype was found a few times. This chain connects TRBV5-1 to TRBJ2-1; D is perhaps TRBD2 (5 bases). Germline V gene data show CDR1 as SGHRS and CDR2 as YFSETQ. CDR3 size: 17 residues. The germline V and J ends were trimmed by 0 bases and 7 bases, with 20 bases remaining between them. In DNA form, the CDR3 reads TGCGCCAGCAGCTTGGCCCCGGGCGGGCGGCCGGGGAATGAGCAGTTCTTC. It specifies CASSLAPGGRPGNEQFF.

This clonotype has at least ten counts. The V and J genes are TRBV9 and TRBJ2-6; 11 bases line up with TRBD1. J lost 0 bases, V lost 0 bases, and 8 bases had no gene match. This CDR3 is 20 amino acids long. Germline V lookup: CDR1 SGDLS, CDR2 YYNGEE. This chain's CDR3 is CASSVADRTGGYSGANVLTF. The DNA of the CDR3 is TGTGCCAGCAGCGTAGCGGACAGGACAGGGGGCTACTCTGGGGCCAACGTCCTGACTTTC.

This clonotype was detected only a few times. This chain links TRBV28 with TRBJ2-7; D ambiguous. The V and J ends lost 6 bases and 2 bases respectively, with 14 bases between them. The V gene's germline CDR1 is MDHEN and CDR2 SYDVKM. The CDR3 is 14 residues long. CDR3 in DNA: TGTGCCAGCAGCCACCGGAGCCTAACCTACGAGCAGTACTTC. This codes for CASSHRSLTYEQYF.

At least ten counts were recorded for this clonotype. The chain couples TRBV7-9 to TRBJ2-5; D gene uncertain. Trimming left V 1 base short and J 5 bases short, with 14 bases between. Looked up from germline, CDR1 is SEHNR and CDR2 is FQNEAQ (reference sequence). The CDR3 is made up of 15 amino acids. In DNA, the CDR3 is TGTGCCAGCAGCTTAGTCGGAGCTCCGGAGGAGACCCAGTACTTC. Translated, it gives CASSLVGAPEETQYF. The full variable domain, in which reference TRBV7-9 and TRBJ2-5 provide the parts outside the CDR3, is DTGVSQNPRHKITKRGQNVTFRCDPISEHNRLYWYRQTLGQGPEFLTYFQNEAQLEKSRLLSDRFSAERPKGSFSTLEIQRTEQGDSAMYLCASSLVGAPEETQYFGPGTRLLVL.

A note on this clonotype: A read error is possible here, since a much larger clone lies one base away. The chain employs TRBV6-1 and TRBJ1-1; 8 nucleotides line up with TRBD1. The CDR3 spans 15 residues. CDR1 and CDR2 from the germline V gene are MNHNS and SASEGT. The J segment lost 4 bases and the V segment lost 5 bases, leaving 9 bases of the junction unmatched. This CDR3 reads CASSTRQGLTTEAFF. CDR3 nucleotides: TGTGCCAGCAGTACCCGACAGGGGTTGACCACTGAAGCTTTCTTT.

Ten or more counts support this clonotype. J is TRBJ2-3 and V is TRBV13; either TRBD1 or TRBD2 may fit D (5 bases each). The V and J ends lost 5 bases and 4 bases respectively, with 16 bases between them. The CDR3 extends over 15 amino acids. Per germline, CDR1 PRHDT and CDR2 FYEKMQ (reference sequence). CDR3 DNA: TGTGCCAGCAGCACGTCACCTAGGGGAGCAGATACGCAGTATTTT. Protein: CASSTSPRGADTQYF.

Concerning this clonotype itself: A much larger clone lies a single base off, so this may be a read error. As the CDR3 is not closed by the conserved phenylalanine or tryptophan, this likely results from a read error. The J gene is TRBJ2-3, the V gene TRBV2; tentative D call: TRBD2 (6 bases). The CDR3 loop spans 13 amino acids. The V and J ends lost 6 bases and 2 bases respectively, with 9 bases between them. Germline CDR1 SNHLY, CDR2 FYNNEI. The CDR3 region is CASRGGATDTQYL. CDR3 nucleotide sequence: TGTGCCAGCAGGGGCGGGGCCACAGATACGCAGTATCTT.